This TCR beta chain was observed in a study of identical twins. At least ten counts were recorded for this clonotype. MiXCR was run by TCRdb on the 5' RACE reads, yielding one entry per CDR3 protein. The sample holds fewer than 650,000 distinct CDR3 sequences; over 8.5% are singletons and the top ten take approximately 3%. Trimming cost V 3 bases and J 5 bases; bases outside gene matches: 8. This CDR3 has 15 residues. Germline assignment: CDR1 DFQATT and CDR2 SNEGSKA (reference sequence). These data are also associated with another study on yellow fever vaccine responses in identical twins.

The sequence was collected from a woman under 30 in good health. The rearrangement links TRBV20-1 to TRBJ2-3; the match to TRBD1 covers 10 bases. Input material: PBMCs. CDR3 amino acids: CSAREDRGLGDTQYF. The CDR3 coding sequence is TGCAGTGCTAGGGAAGACAGGGGGCTGGGAGATACGCAGTATTTT.